This T cell receptor beta chain emerged from a study of T cell changes during pregnancy in multiple sclerosis. This CDR3 is built from 14 residues. With 5 bases removed from V and 3 bases from J, the gap between germline ends came to 14 bases. CDR1 GTSNPN and CDR2 SVGIG come from the germline V gene (reference sequence). Measured with immunoSEQ multiplex PCR; TCRdb has only the in-frame clones, and not every one. The data show about 18,000 clones, with roughly 84% seen just once and over 9% held by the top ten. The genes are TRBV30 and TRBJ1-5; possibly TRBD1 for D (6 bases). The receptor's source is a female donor with multiple sclerosis, enrolled in a pregnancy study. The sequencing here drew on CD8+ T cells from peripheral blood mononuclear cells, taken after pregnancy. The CDR3 loop is CAWAPGVSNQPQHF. CDR3 bases: TGTGCCTGGGCCCCAGGGGTTTCCAATCAGCCCCAGCATTTT.